This TCR beta chain came from a study of cytomegalovirus exposure and HLA in healthy donors. Overall study findings and caveats: In a later analysis, donors in an Asian-associated ancestry cluster reportedly had fewer N-insertions in productive TCRs than the cohort mean. The study designated roughly 160 TCR beta chains cytomegalovirus-associated. CMV serostatus was the only recorded immune exposure for donors. The study reported that TCR beta sequences accurately predicted HLA-A and HLA-B alleles in most subjects.

Remarks on this clone: The target antigen is unknown.

The CDR3 is made up of 14 amino acids. CDR1 and CDR2 (germline): MNHEY, SMNVEV (reference sequence). V was pared by 6 bases and J by 1 base, with 3 bases of the junction left unmatched. In the PCR, 60 Vbeta and 13 Jbeta primers were used. This table comes from immunoSEQ multiplex PCR, and its TCRdb copy is limited to in-frame clones, with some not included. The sample comprises about 110,000 clones, over 60% of which are singletons, and around 2.9% rests with the top ten. Sequenced input: PBMCs. The chain is built from TRBV27 and TRBJ1-3; TRBD1 matches 7 bases. This TCR came from a woman in her sixties in good health and CMV-seropositive. Here the CDR3 reads CASSLGQSGNTIYF. The CDR3 nucleotides read TGTGCCAGCAGCTTGGGACAGTCTGGAAACACCATATATTTT.